This T cell receptor (beta chain) was captured in a study of T-cell reconstitution after alpha-beta-depleted transplantation in children. Germline trimming cut 4 bases from V and 8 bases from J; bases unmatched to any gene: 2. This CDR3 region has 12 residues. Germline lookup yields CDR1 MNHNS and CDR2 SASEGT. The TCRbeta library incorporated unique molecular identifiers. TCRdb used MiXCR to reprocess the PCR reads, holding one entry per CDR3 protein. In the table there are 90,000 to 100,000 distinct CDR3 sequences, 20% to 30% of which are singletons. This clonotype has at least ten counts. The antigen is not known. Study conclusions and caveats: At the one-year point after transplant, T-cell counts and TCRbeta diversity were found to come mostly from T cells that had been newly produced. Several hundred rapidly expanded clones from non-depleted graft cells reportedly supplied alpha-beta T cells about two months post-transplant.

The sequencing used PBMCs, collected before TCRalphabeta/CD19-depleted stem cell transplant. The clonotype originates from a boy aged 2 to 10 with acute lymphoblastic leukemia, due to receive a stem cell transplant. The genes are TRBV6-1 and TRBJ2-1; 7 bases line up with TRBD1. The CDR3 bases are TGTGCCAGCAGTGTAGACAGGGATGAGCAGTTCTTC. Encoded protein: CASSVDRDEQFF.